The rows below give T cell receptor beta chains drawn from one sample of a study of neurological immune-mediated disorders. One entry per CDR3 protein results from TCRdb running MiXCR on the 5' RACE reads. The data show tens of thousands of distinct CDR3 sequences, about 4% seen once. Sequencing was carried out using PBMCs. Receptors were obtained from a man aged 50-60 years with multiple sclerosis. Each CDR3 is given with its conserved first and last residue. D genes are given only for firm matches. Not all rows give a size; the values are once, few, many and, for expanded clones, a class.

>TRBJ2-7|TRBV21-1|.|many
CASSNKLPGQESYEQYF
TGTGCCAGCAGCAACAAGCTCCCGGGACAGGAGTCCTACGAGCAGTACTTC
>TRBJ2-2|TRBV20-1|TRBD2|many
CSARPEREWTGELFF
TGCAGTGCTAGACCTGAGCGGGAGTGGACCGGGGAGCTGTTTTTT
>TRBJ1-5|TRBV15|TRBD1|.
CATSRGTGGNQPQHF
TGTGCCACCAGCAGAGGTACAGGGGGGAATCAGCCCCAGCATTTT
>TRBJ2-5|TRBV12-3/TRBV12-4|TRBD2|many
CASSLEVGLAGVETQYF
TGTGCCAGCAGTCTTGAAGTGGGACTAGCGGGAGTAGAGACCCAGTACTTC
>TRBJ1-3|TRBV29-1|.|many
CSVEDTSTGNTIYF
TGCAGCGTTGAAGACACTTCCACGGGAAACACCATATATTTT
>TRBJ2-1|TRBV9|.|many
CASSNTYNEQFF
TGTGCCAGCAGCAACACTTACAATGAGCAGTTCTTC
>TRBJ2-7|TRBV20-1|.|many
CSALVSYEQYF
TGCAGTGCTCTCGTGTCCTACGAGCAGTACTTC
>TRBJ1-4|TRBV20-1|.|many
CSARKRYEGRREEKLFF
TGCAGTGCTAGGAAGCGTTATGAAGGAAGAAGGGAAGAAAAACTGTTTTTT
>TRBJ2-1|TRBV7-3|.|many
CASSESSESSYNEQFF
TGTGCCAGCAGCGAAAGTAGCGAGAGCTCCTACAATGAGCAGTTCTTC
>TRBJ2-1|TRBV7-9|TRBD2|many
CASSLVAGGSGNEQFF
TGTGCCAGCAGCTTGGTAGCGGGAGGTTCGGGGAATGAGCAGTTCTTC
>TRBJ2-7|TRBV7-2|.|many
CASSPLGSSGYEQYF
TGTGCCAGCAGCCCCCTCGGGAGTAGCGGCTACGAGCAGTACTTC
>TRBJ1-1|TRBV29-1|.|many
CSVLSGGRDLNTEAFF
TGCAGCGTTCTTTCGGGAGGCCGCGACTTGAACACTGAAGCTTTCTTT
>TRBJ2-3|TRBV9|.|.
CASSLRTSSTDTQYF
TGTGCCAGCAGCTTGAGGACAAGTTCCACAGATACGCAGTATTTT
>TRBJ1-5|TRBV6-5|TRBD1|many
CASSSTGSNQPQHF
TGTGCCAGCAGTTCGACAGGGAGCAATCAGCCCCAGCATTTT
>TRBJ1-3|TRBV7-2|.|.
CASSLALGNGKTIYF
TGTGCCAGCAGCTTAGCGCTGGGGAACGGAAAAACCATATATTTT
>TRBJ2-7|TRBV15|.|many
CATSRDVGYEQYF
TGTGCCACCAGCAGAGATGTGGGGTACGAGCAGTACTTC
>TRBJ2-7|TRBV20-1|TRBD2|many
CSARLLAGSYEQYF
TGCAGTGCTAGATTACTAGCGGGCTCCTACGAGCAGTACTTC
>TRBJ1-1|TRBV6-4|.|.
CASRVGSNTEAFF
TGTGCCAGCAGGGTGGGGAGTAACACTGAAGCTTTCTTT
>TRBJ1-2|TRBV3-1|.|many
CASSRGRTNYGYTF
TGTGCCAGCAGCCGGGGCCGGACTAACTATGGCTACACCTTC
>TRBJ1-1|TRBV5-1|TRBD1|many
CASTTGQGNTEAFF
TGCGCCAGCACGACGGGACAGGGAAACACTGAAGCTTTCTTT
>TRBJ2-1|TRBV18|TRBD2|many
CASSPGLAGNNEQFF
TGTGCCAGCTCACCAGGACTAGCGGGTAACAATGAGCAGTTCTTC
>TRBJ2-7|TRBV4-1|.|many
CASSQDFLVKEQYF
TGCGCCAGCAGCCAAGATTTCCTAGTCAAAGAGCAGTACTTC
>TRBJ2-4|TRBV5-1|.|many
CASSRTPGAKNIQYF
TGCGCCAGCAGCCGAACCCCGGGGGCCAAAAACATTCAGTACTTC
>TRBJ2-7|TRBV6-5|TRBD2|.
CASRLVRTSGTYEQYF
TGTGCCAGCAGGCTCGTCAGGACTAGCGGGACCTACGAGCAGTACTTC
>TRBJ2-3|TRBV29-1|TRBD2|many
CSVALLGLAGVDTQYF
TGCAGCGTCGCCCTCCTTGGACTAGCGGGAGTGGATACGCAGTATTTT
>TRBJ1-1|TRBV7-9|.|many
CASSPRVNTEAFF
TGTGCCAGCAGCCCGAGGGTGAACACTGAAGCTTTCTTT
>TRBJ2-5|TRBV3-1|.|many
CASSQAGGEETQYF
TGTGCCAGCAGCCAAGCCGGCGGGGAAGAGACCCAGTACTTC
>TRBJ2-1|TRBV5-5|.|many
CASSLVGQGLYNEQFF
TGTGCCAGCAGCTTGGTAGGTCAGGGCTTATACAATGAGCAGTTCTTC
>TRBJ2-7|TRBV7-2|.|many
CASSLGGHEQYF
TGTGCCAGCAGCTTAGGAGGTCACGAGCAGTACTTC
>TRBJ1-2|TRBV20-1|.|many
CSAYALYGYTF
TGCAGTGCCTACGCTCTCTATGGCTACACCTTC
>TRBJ2-1|TRBV6-6|.|few
CASSQGHGYNEQFF
TGTGCCAGCAGCCAAGGACACGGATACAATGAGCAGTTCTTC
>TRBJ2-7|TRBV29-1|.|many
CSVGEATYSEQYF
TGCAGCGTTGGAGAAGCGACTTATTCCGAGCAGTACTTC
>TRBJ1-1|TRBV10-3|TRBD1|many
CAIRQGDTEAFF
TGTGCCATCAGACAGGGGGATACTGAAGCTTTCTTT
>TRBJ2-4|TRBV7-9|.|many
CASTSGLAKNIQYF
TGTGCCAGCACCTCCGGGCTGGCCAAAAACATTCAGTACTTC
>TRBJ2-2|TRBV20-1|TRBD2|many
CSARKVAGGLTGELFF
TGCAGTGCTAGGAAGGTAGCGGGGGGCCTAACCGGGGAGCTGTTTTTT
>TRBJ1-1|TRBV20-1|TRBD1|many
CSARDRQGVDTEAFF
TGCAGTGCTAGAGACCGACAGGGAGTAGACACTGAAGCTTTCTTT
>TRBJ2-2|TRBV20-1|.|many
CSARNLGEVGELFF
TGCAGTGCTAGAAATTTAGGAGAGGTCGGGGAGCTGTTTTTT
>TRBJ2-3|TRBV12-3/TRBV12-4|TRBD2|many
CASSRLAAPQYF
TGTGCCAGCAGCCGACTAGCGGCCCCCCAGTATTTT
>TRBJ2-2|TRBV24-1|TRBD1|.
CATSDPGTENTGELFF
TGTGCCACCAGTGACCCCGGGACAGAGAACACCGGGGAGCTGTTTTTT
>TRBJ1-4|TRBV4-2|.|.
CASSQSFSEKLFF
TGTGCCAGCAGCCAAAGTTTCAGCGAAAAACTGTTTTTT
>TRBJ1-5|TRBV12-3/TRBV12-4|.|many
CASSFSDSVNQPQHF
TGTGCCAGCAGTTTCTCCGACAGTGTCAATCAGCCCCAGCATTTT
>TRBJ1-4|TRBV20-1|.|.
CSARPRENNEKLFF
TGCAGTGCTAGACCCCGGGAAAATAATGAAAAACTGTTTTTT
>TRBJ2-7|TRBV7-9|.|many
CASSWGGHSSYEQYF
TGTGCCAGCAGCTGGGGGGGGCACAGCTCCTACGAGCAGTACTTC
>TRBJ2-2|TRBV11-2|.|many
CASSWGGLSTGELFF
TGTGCCAGCAGCTGGGGGGGGCTGAGCACCGGGGAGCTGTTTTTT
>TRBJ2-2|TRBV3-1|TRBD2|many
CASSQEGMRTSGGGELFF
TGTGCCAGCAGCCAAGAAGGGATGAGGACTAGCGGGGGCGGGGAGCTGTTTTTT
>TRBJ1-2|TRBV20-1|.|many
CSASRGDYGYTF
TGCAGTGCTAGTAGAGGGGACTATGGCTACACCTTC
>TRBJ1-5|TRBV5-1|.|many
CASSFSDSHNQPQHF
TGCGCCAGCAGTTTTTCGGACAGTCACAATCAGCCCCAGCATTTT
>TRBJ2-1|TRBV4-1|.|many
CASSPRRNEQFF
TGCGCCAGCAGCCCCCGGCGTAATGAGCAGTTCTTC
>TRBJ2-7|TRBV10-3|.|many
CAINLNRADEQYF
TGTGCCATCAACCTTAACAGGGCGGACGAGCAGTACTTC
>TRBJ2-3|TRBV6-6|.|many
CASSGGPPTQYF
TGTGCCAGCAGCGGCGGGCCCCCTACGCAGTATTTT